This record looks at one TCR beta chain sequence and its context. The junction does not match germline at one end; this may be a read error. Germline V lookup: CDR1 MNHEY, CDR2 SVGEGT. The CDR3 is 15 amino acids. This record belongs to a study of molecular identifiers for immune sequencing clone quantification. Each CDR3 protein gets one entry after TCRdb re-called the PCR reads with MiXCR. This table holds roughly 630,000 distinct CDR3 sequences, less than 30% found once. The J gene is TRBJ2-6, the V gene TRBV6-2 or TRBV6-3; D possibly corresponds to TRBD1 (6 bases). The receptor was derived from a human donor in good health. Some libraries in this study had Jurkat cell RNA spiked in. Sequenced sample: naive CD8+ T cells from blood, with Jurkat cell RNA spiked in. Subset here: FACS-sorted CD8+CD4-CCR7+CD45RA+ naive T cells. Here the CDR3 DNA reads TGTGCCAACAGTTCCCAGGGGTCTGGGGCCAACGTCCTGACTTTC. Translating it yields CANSSQGSGANVLTF.